A single sample gave rise to the 11 T cell receptor beta chains below, sequenced in a study of blood T cell repertoires in COVID-19. TCRdb keeps only in-frame clones here, not all; method: immunoSEQ multiplex PCR. Seen here are hundreds of thousands of clones, approximately 90% observed once, and the top ten hold roughly 8.9%. Sequenced input: PBMCs or T cells enriched from blood (not recorded which). The receptor source for this set is a woman in her forties who had recovered from COVID-19.

The V gene is TRBV27, the J gene TRBJ1-6; D gene ambiguous. The V gene's germline CDR1 is MNHEY and CDR2 SMNVEV (reference sequence). V lost 3 bases and J 8 bases, leaving 5 bases between the germline ends. The CDR3 consists of 12 residues. This CDR3 is CASSFLDSPLHF. The CDR3 nucleotides read TGTGCCAGCAGTTTTTTAGATTCACCCCTCCACTTT.

V is TRBV6-5 and J is TRBJ2-2; a possible D gene is TRBD2 (5 bases). Germline CDR1 reads MNHEY; CDR2 reads SVGAGI. V was cut by 4 bases and J by 6 bases, with 12 bases left in between. The CDR3 is 14 residues long. CDR3 residues: CASSLREMAGELFF. The CDR3 DNA sequence: TGTGCCAGCAGTTTAAGGGAGATGGCCGGGGAGCTGTTTTTT.

This chain links TRBV6-8 with TRBJ2-6; 9 bases are a match to TRBD2. CDR1 MNHGY and CDR2 SAAAGT come from the germline V gene. J lost 4 bases, V lost 5 bases, and 9 bases had no gene match. The length of the CDR3 is 17 residues. The CDR3 coding sequence is TGTGCCAGCAGTCAGACGACTAGCGGTTGGGGGGCCAACGTCCTGACTTTC. Amino acids: CASSQTTSGWGANVLTF.

The genes are TRBV12-3 or TRBV12-4 and TRBJ1-1; the D gene is possibly TRBD1 (5 bases). Between the trimmed V and J ends, which lost 4 bases and 4 bases, there was a span of 10 bases. This CDR3 contains 13 residues. CDR3 region: CASSSRGGTEAFF. CDR3 coding DNA: TGTGCCAGCAGTTCGCGGGGCGGCACTGAAGCTTTCTTT.

A note on this clone: This specimen includes other DNA sequences encoding the same CDR3. This chain connects TRBV2 to TRBJ2-3, with 10 bases matching TRBD2. V shed 4 bases, J shed 6 bases, and the junction held 4 bases outside the gene matches. Looked up from germline, CDR1 is SNHLY and CDR2 is FYNNEI. The CDR3 totals 14 residues. The CDR3 loop reads CASSVAGGLDTQYF. In DNA form, the CDR3 reads TGTGCCAGCAGTGTAGCGGGGGGATTGGATACGCAGTATTTT.

This rearrangement joins TRBV5-1 to TRBJ2-1, with 8 bases matching TRBD1. The CDR3 length is 15 residues. The junction had 9 bases not matched to a gene; V was cut back by 0 bases and J by 10 bases. CDR1 and CDR2 from the germline V gene are SGHRS and YFSETQ. The CDR3 protein is CASSLEGRGLDEQFF. CDR3 bases: TGCGCCAGCAGCTTGGAGGGCAGGGGGCTCGACGAGCAGTTCTTC.

This clone occurred once. This CDR3 reads CASTWTSGGNYEQYF. In DNA, the CDR3 is TGCGCCAGCACCTGGACTAGCGGGGGTAACTACGAGCAGTACTTC. V is TRBV5-1 and J is TRBJ2-7; 13 nucleotides match TRBD2. The CDR3 consists of 15 residues. Trimming took 6 bases from V and 3 from J; bases not matched to a gene: 6. CDR1 is SGHRS and CDR2 is YFSETQ in the germline V gene.

The count of this clone is one. The chain employs TRBV19 and TRBJ2-7, with D tentatively TRBD1 (5 bases). Germline-derived CDR1 and CDR2 are LNHDA and SQIVND (reference sequence). The V and J ends lost 7 bases and 2 bases respectively, with 18 bases between them. This CDR3 has 15 amino acids. The CDR3 DNA is TGTGCCAGTAAGGGGATATATGGGGCCCCCTACGAGCAGTACTTC. Translating gives CASKGIYGAPYEQYF.

J is TRBJ2-5 and V is TRBV5-1; the match to TRBD2 covers 9 bases. Germline V CDR1 and CDR2: SGHRS, YFSETQ. V lost 2 bases to trimming and J lost 1 base; unmatched junction nucleotides: 9. The length of the CDR3 is 17 residues. This CDR3 is CASSLSRRGGSQETQYF. The CDR3 region has the DNA TGCGCCAGCAGCTTATCCCGGCGGGGGGGCAGCCAAGAGACCCAGTACTTC.

The rearrangement links TRBV7-2 to TRBJ1-2; D may be TRBD1 (6 bases). Germline V gene sequence: CDR1 SGHTA, CDR2 FQGNSA. With 2 bases removed from V and 4 bases from J, the gap between germline ends came to 14 bases. The CDR3 sequence is 15 residues long. CDR3 region: CASSLSTGRTYGYTF. The CDR3 DNA follows: TGTGCCAGCAGCTTAAGCACAGGGCGAACCTATGGCTACACCTTC.

The chain couples TRBV7-2 to TRBJ2-7, with D uncertain. V was trimmed by 5 bases and J by 3 bases, leaving 14 bases between them. The germline CDR1 and CDR2 sequences are SGHTA and FQGNSA. There are 14 residues in the CDR3. CDR3 bases: TGTGCCAGCAGCAAAAGAGGTGGCCTCTACGAGCAGTACTTC. Its translation: CASSKRGGLYEQYF.